This T cell receptor beta chain derives from a study of OX40 agonist ivuxolimab in advanced cancers. General observations from the study: Normalized T-cell clonal expansion was also low in some nonresponders. Among the lowest levels of clonal expansion were found in partial responders at 0.1-3.0 mg/kg.

In germline, CDR1 is LNHDA, CDR2 SQIVND (reference sequence). With V trimmed by 7 bases and J by 3 bases, 10 bases remained unmatched. This CDR3 comprises 15 residues. A word on this clone: Its target is unknown.

Repertoires were generated with immunoSEQ multiplex PCR, while TCRdb's copy carries only in-frame clones and drops some. The sample holds tens of thousands of clones; around 81% are singletons and the top ten take roughly 4.5%. This chain links TRBV19 with TRBJ2-3; 7 bases agree with TRBD2. The sequencing used CD4+ or CD8+ T cells sorted from blood, collected in a trial of the OX40 agonist ivuxolimab. The sequence was obtained from an adult with an advanced solid tumor such as melanoma, head and neck, liver or kidney cancer. The CDR3 DNA sequence: TGTGCCAGTACCAAAAAGCGGGGTCCAACAGATACGCAGTATTTT. Amino acid sequence: CASTKKRGPTDTQYF.